This is a list of T cell receptor beta chains from one sample in a study of T-cell memory formation after mild COVID-19. TCRdb reprocessed the 5' RACE reads via MiXCR and lists one record per CDR3 protein. This table has under 300,000 distinct CDR3 sequences, roughly 17% appearing once. Material: PBMCs or a T cell subset sorted from them (not recorded which). Receptors originate from a man aged 18 to 30 who had mild COVID-19 (a few samples of this study predate the infection). Cell type and time point are not known. The CDR3 runs from the conserved cysteine through the conserved F or W. The order of the fields is clone size, V gene, CDR3 protein. A clone size is listed for some rows: how often the clone was seen (once, few, many), or a class if it is expanded.

abundance: few; v_gene: TRBV20-1; CDR3aa: CSARRTTSTDTQYF
abundance: few; v_gene: TRBV15; CDR3aa: CATSRGAFYGYTF
abundance: -; v_gene: TRBV7-2; CDR3aa: CASSYFGWYGYTF
abundance: few; v_gene: TRBV7-7; CDR3aa: CASSSPLGGSYGYTF
abundance: -; v_gene: TRBV25-1; CDR3aa: CASSLGGREKLFF
abundance: -; v_gene: TRBV4-1; CDR3aa: CASSQGLAGHNEQFF
abundance: many; v_gene: TRBV18; CDR3aa: CASSPRKGGNTDTQYF
abundance: -; v_gene: TRBV5-1; CDR3aa: CASSSTAGGTYNEQFF
abundance: few; v_gene: TRBV21-1; CDR3aa: CASGAWTGKRGNGYTF
abundance: -; v_gene: TRBV2; CDR3aa: CASEVAKNIQYF
abundance: -; v_gene: TRBV7-2; CDR3aa: CASGHTDTQYF
abundance: few; v_gene: TRBV5-1; CDR3aa: CASSLGGQRSTDTQYF
abundance: few; v_gene: TRBV9; CDR3aa: CASSLRNRENTEAFF
abundance: -; v_gene: TRBV3-1; CDR3aa: CASSQNGGASTGELFF
abundance: -; v_gene: TRBV12-5; CDR3aa: CASGSTLGAGGRQETQYF
abundance: -; v_gene: TRBV20-1; CDR3aa: CSARVPSGAQRSPLHF
abundance: few; v_gene: TRBV7-2; CDR3aa: CASEAGGNQETQYF
abundance: few; v_gene: TRBV12-3/TRBV12-4; CDR3aa: CASSSPGLAGGPKGETQYF
abundance: many; v_gene: TRBV7-6; CDR3aa: CASSFLPDTQYF
abundance: few; v_gene: TRBV15; CDR3aa: CATSRRGGPGYEQYF
abundance: few; v_gene: TRBV7-2; CDR3aa: CASRGPGRAQETQYF
abundance: few; v_gene: TRBV7-3; CDR3aa: CASRGASQDTQYF
abundance: few; v_gene: TRBV2; CDR3aa: CASFRDQRETQYF
abundance: -; v_gene: TRBV5-1; CDR3aa: CASSSNLQGETQYF
abundance: -; v_gene: TRBV6-5; CDR3aa: CASSGRDRGNYGYTF
abundance: few; v_gene: TRBV20-1; CDR3aa: CSARPAGTGTYEQYF
abundance: once; v_gene: TRBV18; CDR3aa: CASSPTRGGHYEQYF
abundance: few; v_gene: TRBV15; CDR3aa: CATSGGEQGAYQETQYF